This T cell receptor (beta chain) derives from a study of control samples from healthy donors and cancer patients. Sequencing used immunoSEQ multiplex PCR; TCRdb keeps in-frame clones, though not all of them. The repertoire has tens of thousands of clones, 85% to 95% of them found once; the top ten carry 20% to 25%. Per germline, CDR1 SEHNR and CDR2 FQNEAQ (reference sequence). V dropped 5 bases and J dropped 7; count of bases not matched to a gene: 8. This CDR3 spans 16 amino acids. This rearrangement joins TRBV7-9 to TRBJ2-1; 13 nucleotides line up with TRBD2. The sequenced sample was PBMCs. This clonotype originated in a woman in her 40s with head and neck cancer. The chain's CDR3 is CASSVTSGGAKNEQFF. In DNA form, the CDR3 reads TGTGCCAGCAGCGTTACTAGCGGGGGGGCCAAAAATGAGCAGTTCTTC.